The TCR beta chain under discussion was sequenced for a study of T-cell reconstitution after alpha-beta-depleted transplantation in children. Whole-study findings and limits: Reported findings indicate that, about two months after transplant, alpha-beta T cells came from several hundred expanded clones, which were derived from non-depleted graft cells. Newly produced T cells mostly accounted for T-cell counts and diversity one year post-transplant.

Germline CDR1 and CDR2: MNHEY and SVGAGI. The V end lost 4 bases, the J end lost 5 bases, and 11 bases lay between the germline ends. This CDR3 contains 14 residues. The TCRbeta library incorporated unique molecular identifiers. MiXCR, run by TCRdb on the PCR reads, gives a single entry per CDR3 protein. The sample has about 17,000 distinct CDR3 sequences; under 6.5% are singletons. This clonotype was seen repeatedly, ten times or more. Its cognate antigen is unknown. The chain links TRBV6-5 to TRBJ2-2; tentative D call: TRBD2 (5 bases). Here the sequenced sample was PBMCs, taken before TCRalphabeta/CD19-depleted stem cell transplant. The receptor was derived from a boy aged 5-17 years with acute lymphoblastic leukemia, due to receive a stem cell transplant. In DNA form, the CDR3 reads TGTGCCAGCAGTTCCTACGGGGTAACCGGGGAGCTGTTTTTT. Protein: CASSSYGVTGELFF.